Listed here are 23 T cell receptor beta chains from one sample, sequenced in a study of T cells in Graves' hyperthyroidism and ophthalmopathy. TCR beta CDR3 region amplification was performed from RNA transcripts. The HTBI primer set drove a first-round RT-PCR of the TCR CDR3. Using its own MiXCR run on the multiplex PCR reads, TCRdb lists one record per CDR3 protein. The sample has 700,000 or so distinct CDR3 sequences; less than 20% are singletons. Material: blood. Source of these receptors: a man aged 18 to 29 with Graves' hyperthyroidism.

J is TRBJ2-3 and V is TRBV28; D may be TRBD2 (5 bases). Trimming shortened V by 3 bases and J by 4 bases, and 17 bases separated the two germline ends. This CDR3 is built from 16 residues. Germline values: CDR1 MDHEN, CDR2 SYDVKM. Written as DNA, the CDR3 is TGTGCCAGCAGTTTTATTGGTCTTCGAGGGTCAGATACGCAGTATTTT. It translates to CASSFIGLRGSDTQYF.

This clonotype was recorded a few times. The chain's CDR3 is CASSLGVGRDTEAFF. The CDR3 nucleotides read TGTGCCAGCAGCTTAGGGGTAGGGAGGGACACTGAAGCTTTCTTT. This chain connects TRBV7-8 to TRBJ1-1; no clear D gene. Germline CDR1 and CDR2: SGHVS and FQNEAQ. CDR3 length: 15 residues. V was shortened by 1 base and J by 3 bases, with 12 bases between the two germline ends. Full variable domain (remainder filled in from reference TRBV7-8 and TRBJ1-1): GAGVSQSPRYKVAKRGQDVALRCDPISGHVSLFWYQQALGQGPEFLTYFQNEAQLDKSGLPSDRFFAERPEGSVSTLKIQRTQQEDSAVYLCASSLGVGRDTEAFFGQGTRLTVV.

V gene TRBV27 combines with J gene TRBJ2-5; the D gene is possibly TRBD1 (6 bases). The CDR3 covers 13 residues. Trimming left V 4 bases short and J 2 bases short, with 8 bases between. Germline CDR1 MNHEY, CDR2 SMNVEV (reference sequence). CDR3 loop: CASSWTDQETQYF. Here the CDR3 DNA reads TGTGCCAGCAGTTGGACAGATCAAGAGACCCAGTACTTC.

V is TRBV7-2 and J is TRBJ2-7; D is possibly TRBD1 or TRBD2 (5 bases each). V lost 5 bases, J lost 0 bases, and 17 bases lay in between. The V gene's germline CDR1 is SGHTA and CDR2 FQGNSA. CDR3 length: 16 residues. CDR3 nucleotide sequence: TGTGCCAGCAGCCGGATGGGGACGGTAGTCTCCTACGAGCAGTACTTC. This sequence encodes CASSRMGTVVSYEQYF.

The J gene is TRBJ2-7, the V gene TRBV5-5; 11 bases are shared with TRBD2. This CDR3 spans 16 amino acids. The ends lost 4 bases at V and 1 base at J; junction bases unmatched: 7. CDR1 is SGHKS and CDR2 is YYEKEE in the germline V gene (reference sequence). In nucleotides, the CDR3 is TGTGCCAGCAGCGGGTGGCTAGCGGGAGGTTCCTACGAGCAGTACTTC. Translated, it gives CASSGWLAGGSYEQYF. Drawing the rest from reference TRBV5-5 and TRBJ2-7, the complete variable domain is DAGVTQSPTHLIKTRGQQVTLRCSPISGHKSVSWYQQVLGQGPQFIFQYYEKEERGRGNFPDRFSARQFPNYSSELNVNALLLGDSALYLCASSGWLAGGSYEQYFGPGTRLTVT.

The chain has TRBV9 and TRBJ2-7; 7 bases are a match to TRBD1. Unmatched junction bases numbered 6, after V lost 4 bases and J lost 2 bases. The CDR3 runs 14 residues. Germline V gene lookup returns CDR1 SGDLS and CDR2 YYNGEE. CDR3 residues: CASSFRTGPYEQYF. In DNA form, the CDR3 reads TGTGCCAGCAGCTTTCGGACAGGACCCTACGAGCAGTACTTC.

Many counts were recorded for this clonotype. The CDR3 bases are TGTGCCAGCACCTCTTCCCTCTCCTACGAGCAGTACTTC. Translated, it gives CASTSSLSYEQYF. The V and J genes are TRBV28 and TRBJ2-7; no clear D. The V gene's germline CDR1 is MDHEN and CDR2 SYDVKM. V was cut by 7 bases and J by 0 bases, with 10 bases left in between. The CDR3 is made up of 13 amino acids.

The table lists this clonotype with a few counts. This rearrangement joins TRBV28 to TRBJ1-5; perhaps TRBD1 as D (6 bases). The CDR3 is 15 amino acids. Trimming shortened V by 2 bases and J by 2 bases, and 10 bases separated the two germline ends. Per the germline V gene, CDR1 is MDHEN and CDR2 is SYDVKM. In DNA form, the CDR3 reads TGTGCCAGCAGTTTACCACAGGGTGGCAATCAGCCCCAGCATTTT. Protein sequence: CASSLPQGGNQPQHF.

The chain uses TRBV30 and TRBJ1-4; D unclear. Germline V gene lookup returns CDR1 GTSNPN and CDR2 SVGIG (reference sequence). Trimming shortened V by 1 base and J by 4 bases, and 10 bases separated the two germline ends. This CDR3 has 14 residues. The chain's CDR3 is CAWSDGFRNEKLFF. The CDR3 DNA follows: TGTGCCTGGAGTGATGGCTTCCGTAATGAAAAACTGTTTTTT.

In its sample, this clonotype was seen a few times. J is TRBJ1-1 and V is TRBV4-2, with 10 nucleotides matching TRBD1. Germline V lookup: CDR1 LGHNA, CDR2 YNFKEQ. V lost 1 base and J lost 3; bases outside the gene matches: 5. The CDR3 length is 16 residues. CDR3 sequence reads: CASSQVPGTGDTEAFF. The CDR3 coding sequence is TGTGCCAGCAGCCAAGTTCCCGGGACAGGGGACACTGAAGCTTTCTTT.

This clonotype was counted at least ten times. The CDR3 protein is CASSTPTNTDTQYF. For the CDR3, the DNA is TGTGCCAGCAGTACTCCGACCAACACAGATACGCAGTATTTT. The J gene is TRBJ2-3, the V gene TRBV28; D gene uncertain. The V end lost 5 bases, the J end lost 2 bases, and 11 bases lay between the germline ends. Germline V gene lookup returns CDR1 MDHEN and CDR2 SYDVKM. The CDR3 loop spans 14 amino acids.

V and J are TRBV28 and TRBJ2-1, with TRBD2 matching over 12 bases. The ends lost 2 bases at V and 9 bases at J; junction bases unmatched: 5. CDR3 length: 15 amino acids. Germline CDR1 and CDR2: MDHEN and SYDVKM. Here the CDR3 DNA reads TGTGCCAGCAGTTTACAGCTAGCGGGAGGGCTTGAGCAGTTCTTC. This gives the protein CASSLQLAGGLEQFF.

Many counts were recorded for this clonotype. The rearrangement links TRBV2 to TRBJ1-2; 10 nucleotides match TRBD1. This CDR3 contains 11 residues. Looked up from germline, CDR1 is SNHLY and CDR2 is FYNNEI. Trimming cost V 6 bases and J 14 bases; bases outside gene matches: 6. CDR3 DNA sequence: TGTGCCAGCAGAGGACAGGGGGAGGAGACCTTC. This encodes CASRGQGEETF.

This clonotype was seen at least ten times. Here the CDR3 reads CATGPSNRVQHF. DNA of the CDR3: TGTGCCACCGGACCGTCCAACCGGGTCCAGCATTTT. The chain joins TRBV2 to TRBJ1-5; D is undetermined. The V end lost 10 bases, the J end lost 12 bases, and 19 bases lay between the germline ends. Germline V gene lookup returns CDR1 SNHLY and CDR2 FYNNEI. The CDR3 is made up of 12 amino acids.

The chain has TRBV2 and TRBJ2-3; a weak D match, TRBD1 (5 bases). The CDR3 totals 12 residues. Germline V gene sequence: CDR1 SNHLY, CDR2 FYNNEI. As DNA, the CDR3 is TGTGCGTCAGGGTACGTGGGGGATACGCAGTATTTT. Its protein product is CASGYVGDTQYF.

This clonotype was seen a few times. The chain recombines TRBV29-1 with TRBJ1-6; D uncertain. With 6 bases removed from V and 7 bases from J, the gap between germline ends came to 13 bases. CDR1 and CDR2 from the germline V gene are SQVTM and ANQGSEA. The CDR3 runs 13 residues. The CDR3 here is CSVSGGVNSPLHF. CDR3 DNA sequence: TGCAGCGTGTCGGGCGGGGTGAATTCACCCCTCCACTTT.

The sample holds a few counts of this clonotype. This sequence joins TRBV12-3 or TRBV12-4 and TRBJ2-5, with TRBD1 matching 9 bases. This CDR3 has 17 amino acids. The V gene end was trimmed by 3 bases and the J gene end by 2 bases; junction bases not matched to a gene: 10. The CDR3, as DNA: TGTGCCAGCAGTTTTCCCTCGGTCGGGACAGGGCAAGAGACCCAGTACTTC. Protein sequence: CASSFPSVGTGQETQYF.

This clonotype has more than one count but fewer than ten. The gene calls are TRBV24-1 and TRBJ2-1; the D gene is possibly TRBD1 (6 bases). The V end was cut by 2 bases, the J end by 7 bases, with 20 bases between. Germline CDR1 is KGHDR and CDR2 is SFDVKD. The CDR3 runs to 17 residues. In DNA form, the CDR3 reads TGTGCCACCAGTGATTCGATTCCGGGACACCTCGGGAATGAGCAGTTCTTC. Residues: CATSDSIPGHLGNEQFF.

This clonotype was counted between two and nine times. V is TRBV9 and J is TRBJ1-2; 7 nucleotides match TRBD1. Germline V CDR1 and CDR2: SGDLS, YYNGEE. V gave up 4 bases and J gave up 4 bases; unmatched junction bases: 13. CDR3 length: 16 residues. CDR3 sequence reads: CASSPSDREVGYGYTF. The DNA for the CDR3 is TGTGCCAGCAGCCCTAGCGACAGGGAGGTTGGCTATGGCTACACCTTC.

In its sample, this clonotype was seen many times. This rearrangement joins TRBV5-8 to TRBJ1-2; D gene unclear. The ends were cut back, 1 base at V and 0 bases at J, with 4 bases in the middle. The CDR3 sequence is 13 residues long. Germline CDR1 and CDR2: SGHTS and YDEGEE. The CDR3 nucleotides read TGTGCCAGCAGCTTGAGACCTAACTATGGCTACACCTTC. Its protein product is CASSLRPNYGYTF. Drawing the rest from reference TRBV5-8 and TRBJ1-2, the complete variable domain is EAGVTQSPTHLIKTRGQQATLRCSPISGHTSVYWYQQALGLGLQFLLWYDEGEERNRGNFPPRFSGRQFPNYSSELNVNALELEDSALYLCASSLRPNYGYTFGSGTRLTVV.

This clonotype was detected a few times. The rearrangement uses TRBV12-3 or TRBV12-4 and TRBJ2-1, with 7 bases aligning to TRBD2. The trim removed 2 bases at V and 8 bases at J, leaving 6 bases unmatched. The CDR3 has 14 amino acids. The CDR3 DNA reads TGTGCCAGCAGTTTACGGCGGGAGAAAGATGAGCAGTTCTTC. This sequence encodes CASSLRREKDEQFF.

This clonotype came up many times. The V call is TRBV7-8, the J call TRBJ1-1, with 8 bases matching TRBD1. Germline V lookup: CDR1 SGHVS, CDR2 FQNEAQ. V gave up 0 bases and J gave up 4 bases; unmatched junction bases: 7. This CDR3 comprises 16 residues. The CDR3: CASSLAFQGAGTEAFF. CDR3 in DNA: TGTGCCAGCAGCTTAGCGTTTCAGGGGGCGGGCACTGAAGCTTTCTTT. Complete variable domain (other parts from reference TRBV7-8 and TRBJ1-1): GAGVSQSPRYKVAKRGQDVALRCDPISGHVSLFWYQQALGQGPEFLTYFQNEAQLDKSGLPSDRFFAERPEGSVSTLKIQRTQQEDSAVYLCASSLAFQGAGTEAFFGQGTRLTVV.

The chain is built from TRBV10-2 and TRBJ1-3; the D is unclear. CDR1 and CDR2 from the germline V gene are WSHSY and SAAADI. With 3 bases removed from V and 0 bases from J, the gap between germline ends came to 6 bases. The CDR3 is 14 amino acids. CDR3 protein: CASSDPNSGNTIYF. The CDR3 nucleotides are TGCGCCAGCAGTGACCCGAACTCTGGAAACACCATATATTTT.